This T cell receptor (beta chain) is from a study of T cell responses to AZD1222 COVID-19 vaccine. Notes on the study in general: Donors skewed white British and female; clonal diversity was possibly underestimated.

Regarding this clone: No antigen is known for it.

Using immunoSEQ multiplex PCR, the repertoire was profiled, and TCRdb retains in-frame clones only, with some absent. The table lists some 71,000 clones, roughly 84% of them singletons. Germline V gene sequence: CDR1 SGHNT, CDR2 YYREEE (reference sequence). This CDR3 has 15 residues. Trimming at V came to 7 bases and at J to 2 bases, leaving 8 bases not matched to a gene. This TCR came from an adult in good health. Here the sequenced sample was peripheral blood, taken on day 0 of AZD1222 vaccination. The rearrangement uses TRBV5-4 and TRBJ2-7; 11 nucleotides align to TRBD2. The CDR3 reads CASAAGTSGTYEQYF. In DNA form, the CDR3 reads TGTGCCAGCGCAGCCGGGACTAGCGGCACCTACGAGCAGTACTTC.